This T cell receptor (beta chain) emerged from a study of cytomegalovirus exposure and HLA in healthy donors (TCRdb year 2017). Context from the whole study: An earlier analysis of roughly 570 of the donors reported 276 Gb of sequence data and 117 million unique TCR beta sequences obtained from some 200 million T cells. The study aimed to test whether cataloging public T cell receptors could reveal signatures of past pathogen exposure. Rather than using new phenotypic data, the later analysis identified candidate immune exposures from TCR beta sequences and from how often those sequences occurred across donors. The study combined high-throughput TCR immunosequencing, statistical association of individual TCRs with disease status, and machine learning to predict cytomegalovirus infection status. In a later analysis, previously published TCR beta repertoires from roughly 710 donors were re-analyzed and high-resolution HLA genotyping was added so that TCR occurrence patterns could be studied. The number of donors typed differed by locus, with roughly 629-640 for A, B, C, DRB1 and DQB1, around 560 for DQA1, under 610 for DPA1, and approximately 470 for DPB1. Approximately 300 gigabases of sequencing data and roughly 81 million unique TCR sequences made up an early release that covered approximately 700 HLA-typed donors. Both class I and class II loci were covered by HLA typing, at four-digit resolution. In addition to the first cohort of about 650 subjects, a separate validation cohort of under 150 different subjects was used. The study profiled the T cell repertoires of around 700 subjects by immunosequencing and related them to cytomegalovirus serostatus. A few DR-DQ haplotypes were treated as single units for association and clustering because of strong linkage in the cohort. Genome-wide SNP genotypes for about three fifths of the roughly 700 donors were used in a later genetic analysis, which treated that subset as a discovery cohort. Donor age, sex, ethnicity and CMV serostatus were compiled alongside the repertoire data. On average, around 240,000 unique TCR beta nucleotide sequences were sequenced per donor among several hundred genotyped donors of the cohort, with around 19% of those sequences being non-productive. Every repertoire in the discovery cohort had been generated on one and the same sequencing platform. Of the 300 to 450 genotyped donors, roughly 80% fell in the genetic ancestry cluster associated with self-reported Caucasian donors. In an earlier analysis of several hundred of the donors, high-throughput TCR beta sequencing was used to judge whether each TCR beta V gene segment behaved as functional or pseudogenic.

In total, over 600 healthy bone marrow donors made up the cohort. At the time of sampling, all cohort members were nominally healthy, though unrecorded immune exposures were likely present. The donor was CMV seropositive and belonged to the group of about 290 seropositive cohort members. A peripheral blood sample was provided by each donor, and peripheral blood mononuclear cells were used for TCR beta sequencing. The Qiagen DNeasy Blood Extraction Kit was used to extract genomic DNA from the blood cell samples. Note on this clone: Its antigen remains unidentified.

Trimmed from V: 4 bases; trimmed from J: 5 bases; junction bases lacking a gene match: 2. From the cysteine up to the phenylalanine, the CDR3 has a length of 13 residues. Here the CDR3 DNA is all that survives: 39 bases in frame from base 1. In the germline V gene, CDR1 corresponds to SGHRS and CDR2 to YFSETQ. What the work shows at the level of the full study, not this receptor alone: According to a later genetic analysis, donors in an Asian-associated ancestry cluster had fewer N-insertions in productive TCRs than the approximately 690-donor mean. CMV serostatus was the only immune exposure information available for the cohort. In both the original and validation cohorts, the classifier was reported to diagnose cytomegalovirus status with high specificity and sensitivity. A later analysis reported that several top co-occurrence clusters appeared linked to parvovirus B19, influenza, CMV and Epstein-Barr virus. In this cohort, only TCR beta chains were sequenced, and detectable features were limited by the absence of alpha or paired-chain data. The 87-base-pair reads could not distinguish some IMGT-functional V segments, including TRBV6-2 and TRBV6-3, so those segments were excluded. The study listed 170 or so TCR beta chains as associated with cytomegalovirus. The sequencing pipeline was judged likely to have produced a cluster of highly shared sequence variants as a technical artifact. A later analysis found that most CMV-associated TCR beta chains appeared HLA-restricted, with HLA associations seemingly driven largely by CMV exposure. Because some donors lacked HLA typing at each locus, the association tests relied only on the typed subset. The presence/absence analyses assumed that sequencing depth was roughly uniform across donors, and that assumption may not be true. It was suggested by the authors that the approach could potentially be generalized to other disease states and immunological phenotypes. In vitro tests confirmed that a few of the cytomegalovirus-associated TCR beta chains recognize cytomegalovirus antigens. In a later analysis, HLA-associated TCR beta chains showed more clonal expansion and lower generation probabilities than non-associated chains that were equally common. While some public TCRs were present in many individuals, most TCR sequences turned up only very rarely across donors. A further reported finding was that TCR beta sequences accurately predicted the HLA-A and HLA-B alleles for most subjects in the first cohort. Linkage disequilibrium might explain the correlated functional status among segregating V segments, but an unknown experimental factor could not be excluded. Because counts were too low, 15 or so rarely observed V segments, including chromosome 9 orphons, were excluded from the earlier analysis of some 540 of the donors. In a later genetic analysis, a missense DCLRE1C variant was associated with V-gene and J-gene trimming of TCR beta chains, and the association was replicated in an independent cohort. In a later analysis, the rate of TCR association differed among HLA loci, with DRB1 alleles having the most associated TCRs and HLA-C alleles having the fewest. Specific HLA alleles were associated with 15,000 to 20,000 TCR beta sequences at a false discovery rate of 0.05 in a later analysis. When HLA alleles, especially DR and DQ, strongly co-occurred, TCR associations were difficult to assign to individual alleles. In an earlier analysis of 500 to 650 of the donors, most TCR beta V segments appeared in productive rearrangements about 90% or about 30% of the time, broadly matching IMGT annotations.

Receptors were amplified or captured by the immunoSEQ multiplex PCR assay. For the multiplex PCR, a mixture combining 60 forward primers for TCR Vbeta segments and 13 reverse primers for TCR Jbeta segments was used. The CDR3 region of rearranged TCR beta genes was amplified from genomic DNA by a multiplex PCR assay. The amplified TCR beta libraries were sequenced on the Illumina HiSeq System as 87-base-pair reads. Per the source publication's procedure: A later analysis tallied about 77 million unique TCR beta chains across the 700 or so repertoires, and around 12 million of those chains were shared by two or more donors. Raw reads were error-corrected and collapsed into unique sequences by a nearest-neighbor algorithm in which closely related sequences were merged to remove PCR and sequencing errors. Alignment of CDR3 sequences to IMGT reference sequences was used to assign V, D and J gene segments. Each retained sequence needed at least a six-nucleotide match to both a V gene segment and a J gene segment. Rearrangements were classified as productive when the CDR3 lacked stop codons and remained in frame with V and J, and all other rearrangements were classified as non-productive. CDR3 was defined according to IMGT convention as the region running from the second conserved V-encoded cysteine to the conserved J-encoded phenylalanine. Sequences without an unambiguous match to a single V gene segment were excluded from the earlier analysis of a few hundred of the donors. In an earlier analysis of some 590 of the donors, a V segment was called functional when productive rearrangements were above 56.7%, and segregating when the standard deviation between donors exceeded 5%. A statistical classification framework was developed to diagnose cytomegalovirus status using the catalog of TCR beta chain sequences. In a later analysis, TCR nucleotide sequences were compared against IMGT/GENE-DB human TR gene sequences so that V and J genes could be assigned. In a later analysis, CDR3 sequences and most-parsimonious VDJ recombination scenarios were assigned using the TCRdist pipeline. In a later analysis, every TCR beta chain was defined by the combination of its CDR3 amino acid sequence and its V-gene family, and reads without a unique V-gene family were dropped. As a way to deal with suspected cross-contamination and a sequencing artifact, a later analysis dropped approximately 570 nucleotide sequences that were highly shared and had low generation probability. In a later analysis, a clonal expansion index was calculated for each public chain from normalized within-repertoire ranks of inferred template counts. Generation probabilities in a later analysis came from a VDJ recombination model fitted to out-of-frame rearrangements, and those results were checked against IGoR. Hypergeometric tests were used in a later analysis to score TCR-TCR, TCR-HLA and TCR-CMV co-occurrence, with a repertoire-size bias correction applied to the TCR pairs. In a later analysis, false discovery rates were estimated by permuting HLA or CMV assignments 20 times. A later analysis grouped co-occurring TCRs with DBSCAN, adding TCRdist sequence similarity when clustering within HLA-allele-positive subsets. Repertoires with fewer than 30,000 or more than 120,000 public chains, plus five repertoires with anomalous nucleotide sharing, were excluded from co-occurrence clustering. In TCRdb, the immuneACCESS table is reduced to in-frame sequences with V and J assigned. These tables do not hold every clone; where another copy was compared, an unresolved V gene accounts for under half, and the others remain unexplained. That table gives V, J and clone size, and the DNA gave D and trimming. The sample has some 56,000 clones on record. Roughly an eighth of the sample belongs to the ten largest clones.

Rearrangement joined TRBV5-1 to TRBJ1-1, and 10 bases in between align with TRBD1. The sample was PBMCs. The source is a woman in her twenties or thirties in good health and CMV-seropositive. CDR3 sequence: CASSTGQGTEAFF. The base sequence is TGCGCCAGCAGCACGGGACAGGGGACTGAAGCTTTCTTT.